A single count supports the clone carrying this T cell receptor (beta chain). This record belongs to a study of blood T cell repertoires in COVID-19. Study-level background: COVID-19 samples from acute and convalescent phases originated in the United States, Italy and Spain. T cells, B-cell-depleted T cells, or PBMCs provided the cDNA or gDNA that served as material.

Sequencing was performed with immunoSEQ multiplex PCR; in TCRdb, only in-frame clones are kept and a portion is missing. The sample carries 65,000 to 85,000 clones, approximately 90% recorded once. The TCR was taken from a human donor in a cohort sampled during active COVID-19. The material sequenced was peripheral blood.

CDR3 nucleotide sequence: TGTGCCAGTAGTTACGTACGGGGGACCCCACAAGAGACCCAGTACTTC. Residues: CASSYVRGTPQETQYF. This chain uses TRBV19 with TRBJ2-5, with D possibly matching TRBD2 (6 bases). Germline CDR1 reads LNHDA; CDR2 reads SQIVND (reference sequence). The CDR3 sequence is 16 residues long. Trimming took 5 bases from V and 2 from J, leaving 18 bases between them.